This entry lists 23 T cell receptor beta chains sequenced from one sample in a study of blood T cell repertoires in COVID-19. Clones were sequenced by immunoSEQ multiplex PCR, and TCRdb holds only the in-frame ones, with some missing. The sample contains around 52,000 clones, roughly 89% of which appear only once. The sequencing input was peripheral blood. These receptors all stem from an elderly woman with acute or convalescent COVID-19.

This chain uses TRBV2 with TRBJ2-1; 11 bases match TRBD2. This CDR3 has 14 residues. The V gene end was trimmed by 11 bases and the J gene end by 4 bases; junction bases not matched to a gene: 7. Germline CDR1 and CDR2: SNHLY and FYNNEI. Here the CDR3 reads CAVTTSGGYNEQFF. The CDR3 coding sequence is TGTGCCGTTACCACTAGCGGGGGATACAATGAGCAGTTCTTC.

The chain links TRBV24-1 to TRBJ1-2; D gene uncertain. The CDR3 contains 15 residues. In germline, CDR1 is KGHDR, CDR2 SFDVKD. V lost 2 bases, J lost 3 bases, and 12 bases lay in between. DNA for the CDR3: TGTGCCACCAGTGATTCCGGAGCGGCCCACTATGGCTACACCTTC. It is translated as CATSDSGAAHYGYTF.

This rearrangement joins TRBV5-4 to TRBJ1-2, with D maybe TRBD1 (5 bases). The CDR3 spans 14 residues. The germline CDR1 and CDR2 sequences are SGHNT and YYREEE (reference sequence). V was pared by 0 bases and J by 5 bases, with 11 bases between. CDR3 residues: CASSLVGQDYGYTF. The CDR3 DNA reads TGTGCCAGCAGCTTGGTCGGACAAGATTATGGCTACACCTTC.

The chain links TRBV2 to TRBJ2-3; 9 nucleotides line up with TRBD2. The CDR3 runs to 14 residues. Germline V CDR1 and CDR2: SNHLY, FYNNEI. Losses at the gene ends were 6 bases for V and 2 bases for J; bases not matched to a gene: 3. The CDR3 protein is CASRRGGLTDTQYF. The CDR3 nucleotides read TGTGCCAGCAGGCGGGGGGGTCTCACAGATACGCAGTATTTT.

The chain carries TRBV18 and TRBJ1-2; possibly TRBD1 for D (6 bases). CDR1 is KGHSH and CDR2 is LQKENI in the germline V gene. V was pared by 3 bases and J by 8 bases, with 13 bases between. The CDR3 extends over 13 amino acids. The CDR3 region has the DNA TGTGCCAGCTCACCGGGACACCGAGGGGGCTACACCTTC. This gives the protein CASSPGHRGGYTF.

The chain links TRBV5-1 to TRBJ2-2; 10 bases map to TRBD1. This CDR3 has 15 residues. V trimming: 3 bases; J trimming: 7 bases; junction bases outside the gene matches: 6. Germline values: CDR1 SGHRS, CDR2 YFSETQ. The CDR3 sequence is CASSSGTGDVGELFF. In DNA, the CDR3 is TGCGCCAGCAGCTCAGGGACAGGGGATGTCGGGGAGCTGTTTTTT.

The J gene is TRBJ2-2, the V gene TRBV7-9; TRBD1 matches at 7 bases. There are 16 residues in the CDR3. Germline V gene sequence: CDR1 SEHNR, CDR2 FQNEAQ (reference sequence). V shed 3 bases and J 2 bases; nucleotides not matched to a gene: 6. CDR3 DNA: TGTGCCAGCAGCTTTCTGACAGGGACCAACACCGGGGAGCTGTTTTTT. Translated: CASSFLTGTNTGELFF.

The rearrangement links TRBV6-1 to TRBJ2-5, with no clear D. Per germline, CDR1 MNHNS and CDR2 SASEGT. V was shortened by 0 bases and J by 5 bases, with 10 bases between the two germline ends. The CDR3 length is 14 residues. The CDR3, as DNA: TGTGCCAGCAGTGAAGCAAGGCGGCGGGAGACCCAGTACTTC. Amino acid sequence: CASSEARRRETQYF.

This clone was recorded at least ten times. V gene TRBV6-5 combines with J gene TRBJ1-1; D might be TRBD1 (5 bases). CDR3 length: 12 residues. Trimming took off 2 bases at V and 5 bases at J, with 6 bases between the two ends. Germline CDR1 is MNHEY and CDR2 is SVGAGI. The CDR3 loop is CASSYGGTEAFF. DNA of the CDR3: TGTGCCAGCAGTTACGGGGGGACTGAAGCTTTCTTT.

This clone was found once. This chain links TRBV6-6 with TRBJ2-7, with a tentative D call TRBD2 (6 bases). The CDR3 covers 14 residues. Trimming cost V 1 base and J 2 bases, with 9 bases left between them. CDR1 and CDR2 (germline): MNHNY, SVGAGI (reference sequence). CDR3 region: CASSYFAGPYEQYF. CDR3 coding DNA: TGTGCCAGCAGTTACTTCGCGGGACCCTACGAGCAGTACTTC.

This clone came up once. The chain uses TRBV5-4 and TRBJ1-1; 9 nucleotides agree with TRBD1. The CDR3 sequence is 16 residues long. The germline V gene has CDR1 SGHNT and CDR2 YYREEE (reference sequence). Trimming took 4 bases from V and 0 from J; bases not matched to a gene: 7. The CDR3 DNA follows: TGTGCCAGCAGCCCCAGGACAGGGGCAGTGAACACTGAAGCTTTCTTT. This sequence encodes CASSPRTGAVNTEAFF.

The chain couples TRBV7-6 to TRBJ2-1; 10 bases map to TRBD2. V dropped 4 bases and J dropped 1; count of bases not matched to a gene: 7. Germline V CDR1 and CDR2: SGHVS, FNYEAQ. This CDR3 contains 17 residues. The CDR3 spells CASSSLPAGGSYNEQFF. The CDR3 DNA follows: TGTGCCAGCAGCTCACTCCCAGCGGGGGGGTCCTACAATGAGCAGTTCTTC.

Notes on this clone: The same CDR3 can be traced to other DNA sequences in this sample. The chain is built from TRBV19 and TRBJ2-3; D possibly corresponds to TRBD2 (6 bases). The V end lost 6 bases, the J end lost 1 base, and 8 bases lay between the germline ends. CDR3 length: 13 residues. Germline CDR1 LNHDA, CDR2 SQIVND (reference sequence). This CDR3 is CASSPGGTDTQYF. Written as DNA, the CDR3 is TGTGCCAGTAGCCCGGGGGGCACAGATACGCAGTATTTT.

This clone has a handful of counts. One end of the junction does not line up with germline, which may come from a read error. The chain joins TRBV7-7 to TRBJ2-2, with TRBD1 identical over 9 bases. The germline V gene has CDR1 SSHAT and CDR2 FNYEAQ (reference sequence). This CDR3 contains 16 residues. CDR3 DNA sequence: TGTGCTAGCAGCGACCGGGGACAGGGTGGGCCCGGGGAGCTGTTTTTT. The encoded protein is CASSDRGQGGPGELFF.

The chain employs TRBV18 and TRBJ2-6; D unresolved. The CDR3 sequence is 16 residues long. CDR1 is KGHSH and CDR2 is LQKENI in the germline V gene. V lost 4 bases and J 6 bases, leaving 16 bases between the germline ends. In DNA form, the CDR3 reads TGTGCCAGCTCACGGGCCCCCCGAAACCTGGCCAACGTCCTGACTTTC. Translating gives CASSRAPRNLANVLTF. Based on the CDR3 plus reference TRBV18 and TRBJ2-6, the full variable domain is NAGVMQNPRHLVRRRGQEARLRCSPMKGHSHVYWYRQLPEEGLKFMVYLQKENIIDESGMPKERFSAEFPKEGPSILRIQQVVRGDSAAYFCASSRAPRNLANVLTFGAGSRLTVL.

The gene calls are TRBV18 and TRBJ2-3; D not certain. CDR1 and CDR2 from the germline V gene are KGHSH and LQKENI. The V end lost 8 bases, the J end lost 4 bases, and 13 bases lay between the germline ends. This CDR3 has 13 amino acids. CDR3 sequence (DNA): TGTGCCAGCCGACAAGCAGGCGCAGATACGCAGTATTTT. Its protein product is CASRQAGADTQYF.

This chain uses TRBV5-6 with TRBJ1-2, with a tentative D call TRBD1 (6 bases). The CDR3 is 15 residues long. Trimming cost V 6 bases and J 3 bases, with 18 bases left between them. Germline loops: CDR1 SGHDT, CDR2 YYEEEE. CDR3 DNA sequence: TGTGCCAGCATCAAAACAAATCAGGGGTACTATGGCTACACCTTC. It specifies CASIKTNQGYYGYTF.

V usage is TRBV10-2 and J usage is TRBJ1-4; D may be TRBD1 (5 bases). The germline CDR1 and CDR2 sequences are WSHSY and SAAADI. Trimming took 6 bases from V and 1 from J, leaving 6 bases between them. The CDR3 is made up of 13 amino acids. This CDR3 is CASSQGTNEKLFF. In nucleotides, the CDR3 is TGCGCCAGCAGCCAGGGAACTAATGAAAAACTGTTTTTT.

The J gene is TRBJ1-6, the V gene TRBV2; D is undetermined. CDR3 length: 16 residues. Germline CDR1 and CDR2: SNHLY and FYNNEI. The germline V and J ends were trimmed by 7 bases and 0 bases, with 13 bases remaining between them. The DNA for the CDR3 is TGTGCCAGCATACTCGAGGGCGGCTCCTATAATTCACCCCTCCACTTT. This translates into CASILEGGSYNSPLHF.

The chain couples TRBV28 to TRBJ2-7, with D possibly TRBD2 on 6 matching bases. V was clipped by 5 bases and J by 6 bases, with 11 bases between them. The CDR3 covers 12 residues. CDR1 is MDHEN, CDR2 SYDVKM, per germline. The CDR3 region has the DNA TGTGCCAGCAGTCCCCACGGGGGCGAGCAGTACGTC. This translates into CASSPHGGEQYV.

This clone was counted once. The J gene is TRBJ2-1, the V gene TRBV3-1 (or the pseudogene TRBV3-2); D perhaps matches TRBD2 (6 bases). The CDR3 has 14 residues. The germline V gene encodes CDR1 LGHDT and CDR2 YNNKEL (reference sequence). The germline V and J ends were trimmed by 4 bases and 8 bases, with 15 bases remaining between them. CDR3: CASSRDSRGHEQFF. Written as DNA, the CDR3 is TGTGCCAGCAGCCGGGACTCGCGTGGGCATGAGCAGTTCTTC.

The chain recombines TRBV9 with TRBJ2-1; D might be TRBD1 (6 bases). V lost 1 base and J 0 bases, leaving 8 bases between the germline ends. The CDR3 is 15 amino acids. Per the germline V gene, CDR1 is SGDLS and CDR2 is YYNGEE. The CDR3 spells CASSVRGSSYNEQFF. The DNA of the CDR3 is TGTGCCAGCAGCGTAAGGGGGAGCTCCTACAATGAGCAGTTCTTC.

The chain uses TRBV2 and TRBJ1-5, with 8 bases identical to TRBD1. The germline V gene has CDR1 SNHLY and CDR2 FYNNEI. With V trimmed by 6 bases and J by 2 bases, 6 bases remained unmatched. The CDR3 covers 15 residues. The CDR3 sequence is CASSVDRAGNQPQHF. Written as DNA, the CDR3 is TGTGCCAGCAGCGTGGACAGGGCTGGCAATCAGCCCCAGCATTTT. Using reference TRBV2 and TRBJ1-5 for the parts outside the CDR3, the full variable domain is EPEVTQTPSHQVTQMGQEVILRCVPISNHLYFYWYRQILGQKVEFLVSFYNNEISEKSEIFDDQFSVERPDGSNFTLKIRSTKLEDSAMYFCASSVDRAGNQPQHFGDGTRLSIL.